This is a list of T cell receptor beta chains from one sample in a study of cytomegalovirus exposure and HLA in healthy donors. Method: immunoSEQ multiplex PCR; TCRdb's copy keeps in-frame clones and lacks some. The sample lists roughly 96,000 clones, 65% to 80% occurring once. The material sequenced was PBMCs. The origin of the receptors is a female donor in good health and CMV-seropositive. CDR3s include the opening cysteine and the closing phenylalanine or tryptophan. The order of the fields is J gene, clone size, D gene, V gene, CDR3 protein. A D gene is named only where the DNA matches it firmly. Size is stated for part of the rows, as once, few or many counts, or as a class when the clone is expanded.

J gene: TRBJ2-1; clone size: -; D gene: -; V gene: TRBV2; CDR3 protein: CASSRLLAKSYNEQFF
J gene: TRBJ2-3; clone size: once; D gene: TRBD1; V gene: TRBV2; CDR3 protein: CASSGMFTGADTQYF
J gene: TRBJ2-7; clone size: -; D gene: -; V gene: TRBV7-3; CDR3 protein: CASSLFHREGYEQYF
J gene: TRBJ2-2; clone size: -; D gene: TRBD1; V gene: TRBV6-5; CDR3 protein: CASRRDSGTGELFF
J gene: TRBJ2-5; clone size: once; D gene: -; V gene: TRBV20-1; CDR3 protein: CSAAQETQYF
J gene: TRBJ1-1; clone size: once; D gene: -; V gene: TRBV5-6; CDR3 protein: CASSTYRVTEAFF
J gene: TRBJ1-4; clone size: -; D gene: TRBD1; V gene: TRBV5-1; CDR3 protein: CASSLEAGDRGGKLFF
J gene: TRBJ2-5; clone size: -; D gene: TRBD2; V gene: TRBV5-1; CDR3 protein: CASSFAGGSETQYF
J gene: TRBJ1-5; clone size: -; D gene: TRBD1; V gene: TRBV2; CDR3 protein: CASSEDRSNQPQHF
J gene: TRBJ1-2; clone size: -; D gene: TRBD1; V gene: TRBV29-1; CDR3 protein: CSADGQGLYGYTF
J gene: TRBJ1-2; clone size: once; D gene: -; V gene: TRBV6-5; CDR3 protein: CASSTRFGTGATTF
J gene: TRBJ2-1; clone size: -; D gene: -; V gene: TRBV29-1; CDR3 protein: CSVVLAYYNEQFF
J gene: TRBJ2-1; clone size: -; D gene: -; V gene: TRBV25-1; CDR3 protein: CASSQGTGEQFF
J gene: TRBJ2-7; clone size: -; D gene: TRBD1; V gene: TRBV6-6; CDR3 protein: CASSPGGYEQYF
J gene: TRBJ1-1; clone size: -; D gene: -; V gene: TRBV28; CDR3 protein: CASSSYRGNTEAFF
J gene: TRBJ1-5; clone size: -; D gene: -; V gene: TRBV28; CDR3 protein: CASSPGRWAQHF
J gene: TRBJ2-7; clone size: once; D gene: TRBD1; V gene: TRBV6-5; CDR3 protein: CASSYGSRGPYEQYF
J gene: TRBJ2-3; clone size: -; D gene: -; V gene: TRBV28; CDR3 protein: CASSRRATDTQYF
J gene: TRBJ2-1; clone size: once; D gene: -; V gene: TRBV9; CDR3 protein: CASSVALGTTFVPNEQFF
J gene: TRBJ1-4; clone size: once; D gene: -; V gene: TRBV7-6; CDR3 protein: CASTLTTALNEKLFF
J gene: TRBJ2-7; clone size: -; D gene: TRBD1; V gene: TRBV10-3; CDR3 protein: CATPRQGSPYEQYF